This paragraph reports one T cell receptor beta chain. The sample is drawn from a study of shared clonotypes between healthy human individuals. V trimming: 0 bases; J trimming: 7 bases; junction bases outside the gene matches: 4. The germline CDR1 and CDR2 sequences are SGHRS and YFSETQ. The CDR3 extends over 15 amino acids. Some clones are missing from TCRdb's copy, which holds only in-frame ones; the method was immunoSEQ multiplex PCR. The data contain about half a million clones, 79% of them singletons. This clonotype was obtained from a woman aged 35 to 49 in good health. Some clones in this sample may be carry-over from other donors' samples. The material sequenced was PBMCs. V and J are TRBV5-1 and TRBJ1-4; 9 bases agree with TRBD1. The CDR3 protein is CASSLVGTGREKLFF. The CDR3 DNA reads as TGCGCCAGCAGCTTGGTGGGGACAGGGCGTGAAAAACTGTTTTTT. Full variable domain (remainder filled in from reference TRBV5-1 and TRBJ1-4): KAGVTQTPRYLIKTRGQQVTLSCSPISGHRSVSWYQQTPGQGLQFLFEYFSETQRNKGNFPGRFSGRQFSNSRSEMNVSTLELGDSALYLCASSLVGTGREKLFFGSGTQLSVL.